These 21 T cell receptor beta chains share one sample of origin, sequenced in a study of blood T cell repertoires in COVID-19. Sequenced by immunoSEQ multiplex PCR; TCRdb stores in-frame clones only, minus some. The sample yields under 200,000 clones, 75% to 85% seen once. The sequencing sample was made of peripheral blood. These receptors were obtained from a woman aged 60-75 years with COVID-19, enrolled during active disease.

The gene calls are TRBV28 and TRBJ1-2; unclear D gene. This CDR3 is 13 amino acids long. Trimming removed 6 bases at V and 4 bases at J, with 12 bases between. Per germline, CDR1 MDHEN and CDR2 SYDVKM. This chain's CDR3 is CASSPTGIYGYTF. The CDR3, as DNA: TGTGCCAGCAGCCCAACCGGGATCTATGGCTACACCTTC.

The rearrangement links TRBV2 to TRBJ2-3; D gene unclear. The germline V gene has CDR1 SNHLY and CDR2 FYNNEI. The CDR3 totals 12 residues. Trimming removed 6 bases from V and 8 bases from J, with 12 bases in between. As DNA, the CDR3 is TGTGCCAGCAGACCTCAGCAGGCTACGCAGTATTTT. It codes for CASRPQQATQYF.

The rearrangement joins TRBV27 to TRBJ1-1, with D perhaps TRBD1 (6 bases). The CDR3 consists of 14 residues. The germline V and J ends were trimmed by 4 bases and 4 bases, with 13 bases remaining between them. The germline gives CDR1 MNHEY, CDR2 SMNVEV (reference sequence). The CDR3 here is CASSSHGGLTEAFF. CDR3 in DNA: TGTGCCAGCAGTTCCCACGGGGGGCTCACTGAAGCTTTCTTT.

This rearrangement joins TRBV4-1 to TRBJ1-1, with D unclear. The CDR3 sequence is 14 residues long. Trimming cost V 0 bases and J 7 bases, with 12 bases left between them. Germline V gene sequence: CDR1 MGHRA, CDR2 YSYEKL. CDR3 nucleotide sequence: TGCGCCAGCAGCCAAGAGGTCTCCGGGATTGAAGCTTTCTTT. It translates to CASSQEVSGIEAFF.

DNA of the CDR3: TGCAGCGTTGAAACAGGGGGGATCGCTGAAGCTTTCTTT. It specifies CSVETGGIAEAFF. The gene calls are TRBV29-1 and TRBJ1-1; 8 nucleotides agree with TRBD1. This CDR3 is built from 13 residues. The trim removed 2 bases at V and 6 bases at J, leaving 5 bases unmatched. CDR1 is SQVTM and CDR2 is ANQGSEA in the germline V gene. Complete variable domain (other parts from reference TRBV29-1 and TRBJ1-1): SAVISQKPSRDICQRGTSLTIQCQVDSQVTMMFWYRQQPGQSLTLIATANQGSEATYESGFVIDKFPISRPNLTFSTLTVSNMSPEDSSIYLCSVETGGIAEAFFGQGTRLTVV.

The chain is built from TRBV6-5 and TRBJ1-6; D may be TRBD1 (5 bases). The CDR3 sequence is 13 residues long. Germline CDR1 is MNHEY and CDR2 is SVGAGI. The V gene lost 11 bases and the J gene lost 0 bases, with 8 bases spanning the gap. CDR3 sequence (DNA): TGTGCCGCCGACAGCTCCTATAATTCACCCCTCCACTTT. Residues: CAADSSYNSPLHF.

The rearrangement joins TRBV14 to TRBJ1-1; perhaps TRBD1 as D (5 bases). CDR1 is SGHDN and CDR2 is FVKESK in the germline V gene. V shed 10 bases and J shed 1 base, with 16 bases lying between them. The CDR3 sequence is 14 residues long. CDR3: CATRPATGNTEAFF. CDR3 DNA: TGTGCCACGAGACCGGCTACAGGGAACACTGAAGCTTTCTTT.

The chain has TRBV27 and TRBJ2-3, with 9 bases fitting TRBD2. After removal of 3 bases from V and 4 bases from J, the junction contained 8 bases not matched to a gene. CDR3 size: 16 residues. The V gene's germline CDR1 is MNHEY and CDR2 SMNVEV (reference sequence). The CDR3 DNA reads TGTGCCAGCAGTTTGGCGGGAGGGACCCCACCAGATACGCAGTATTTT. Its translation is CASSLAGGTPPDTQYF.

The V and J genes are TRBV7-2 and TRBJ2-1; the D gene is possibly TRBD2 (6 bases). CDR3 length equals 15 residues. V dropped 1 base and J dropped 3 bases, with 10 bases sitting between them. Germline values: CDR1 SGHTA, CDR2 FQGNSA. The CDR3 is CASSLVGGLYNEQFF. The CDR3 DNA is TGTGCCAGCAGCTTAGTTGGGGGACTCTACAATGAGCAGTTCTTC.

The chain joins TRBV5-4 to TRBJ1-6, with 7 bases fitting TRBD1. CDR1 is SGHNT and CDR2 is YYREEE in the germline V gene (reference sequence). Trimming cost V 2 bases and J 6 bases; bases outside gene matches: 2. This CDR3 is 14 amino acids long. The CDR3 reads CASSLRDSNSPLHF. The CDR3 DNA follows: TGTGCCAGCAGCTTAAGGGACAGTAATTCACCCCTCCACTTT.

The chain has TRBV28 and TRBJ1-2; unclear D gene. Germline V gene data show CDR1 as MDHEN and CDR2 as SYDVKM. Trimming took off 5 bases at V and 6 bases at J, with 19 bases between the two ends. The CDR3 has 15 amino acids. The CDR3 reads CASSLPPPVRNGYTF. The CDR3 DNA reads as TGTGCCAGCAGTCTTCCCCCGCCGGTTCGTAATGGCTACACCTTC.

V is TRBV5-1 and J is TRBJ1-3; D is unresolved. The ends were cut back, 0 bases at V and 0 bases at J, with 10 bases in the middle. Germline values: CDR1 SGHRS, CDR2 YFSETQ. The CDR3 totals 16 residues. This chain's CDR3 is CASSLGPGASGNTIYF. The CDR3 coding sequence is TGCGCCAGCAGCTTGGGTCCGGGTGCCTCTGGAAACACCATATATTTT.

This clone occurred a few times. The CDR3 DNA reads TGTGCCAGCAGCGTTGGACACCACAATCAGCCCCAGCATTTT. This codes for CASSVGHHNQPQHF. The chain has TRBV9 and TRBJ1-5, with D possibly being TRBD1 (5 bases). This CDR3 has 14 amino acids. Germline loops: CDR1 SGDLS, CDR2 YYNGEE. The V end was cut by 2 bases, the J end by 3 bases, with 9 bases between.

V and J are TRBV4-1 and TRBJ1-6; D might be TRBD1 (6 bases). Germline V gives CDR1 MGHRA, CDR2 YSYEKL. CDR3 length equals 16 residues. Deletions cut 0 bases from V and 10 bases from J, with 16 bases between. The CDR3 nucleotides read TGCGCCAGCAGCCAAGATGTGACACAAACAGGGTCACCCCTCCACTTT. Translation: CASSQDVTQTGSPLHF.

The chain carries TRBV28 and TRBJ1-2; perhaps TRBD1 as D (6 bases). The CDR3 is made up of 13 amino acids. V was trimmed by 7 bases and J by 2 bases, leaving 11 bases between them. Germline lookup yields CDR1 MDHEN and CDR2 SYDVKM. The CDR3 sequence is CASNLDRNYGYTF. The CDR3 DNA follows: TGTGCCAGCAACTTGGACAGAAACTATGGCTACACCTTC.

The V gene is TRBV28, the J gene TRBJ2-2; tentatively, D is TRBD1 (5 bases). The CDR3 is made up of 12 amino acids. Looked up from germline, CDR1 is MDHEN and CDR2 is SYDVKM. The germline V and J ends were trimmed by 8 bases and 7 bases, with 11 bases remaining between them. The CDR3 protein is CASHKRGGELFF. CDR3 nucleotide sequence: TGTGCCAGCCACAAAAGGGGCGGGGAGCTGTTTTTT.

The chain joins TRBV9 to TRBJ2-6, with D maybe TRBD1 (5 bases). Germline V gives CDR1 SGDLS, CDR2 YYNGEE. The CDR3 loop spans 15 amino acids. The V and J ends lost 1 base and 4 bases respectively, with 9 bases between them. CDR3 region: CASSVSGSGANVLTF. DNA of the CDR3: TGTGCCAGCAGCGTATCAGGGTCGGGGGCCAACGTCCTGACTTTC.

Only a few counts were recorded for this clone. The chain employs TRBV6-7 and TRBJ2-7; 9 bases map to TRBD2. TRBV6-7 is classed as an ORF, of uncertain function. V trimming: 7 bases; J trimming: 3 bases; junction bases outside the gene matches: 10. CDR3 length: 15 amino acids. The CDR3, as DNA: TGTGCCAGCAATAACCACAGACTAGCGGTCTACGAGCAGTACTTC. Amino acid sequence: CASNNHRLAVYEQYF.

This clone was found a few times. The V call is TRBV13, the J call TRBJ1-6, with 12 positions matching TRBD1. This CDR3 is built from 17 residues. Germline lookup yields CDR1 PRHDT and CDR2 FYEKMQ (reference sequence). J gave up 5 bases and V 0 bases, and 2 bases lay outside the gene matches. The CDR3 DNA sequence: TGTGCCAGCAGCTTAGGTGGGACAGGGGGCAATAATTCACCCCTCCACTTT. It is translated as CASSLGGTGGNNSPLHF.

V is TRBV10-3 and J is TRBJ1-6; perhaps TRBD1 as D (6 bases). Germline-derived CDR1 and CDR2 are ENHRY and SYGVKD. This CDR3 has 15 amino acids. The V end was cut by 8 bases, the J end by 10 bases, with 21 bases between. The CDR3 here is CAIAGTAEGGSPLHF. The CDR3 nucleotides read TGTGCCATCGCAGGGACGGCCGAAGGGGGATCACCCCTCCACTTT.

This sequence joins TRBV5-1 and TRBJ2-4; 11 nucleotides match TRBD1. The V gene end was trimmed by 0 bases and the J gene end by 5 bases; junction bases not matched to a gene: 10. Germline values: CDR1 SGHRS, CDR2 YFSETQ. The CDR3 is 18 amino acids. The DNA for the CDR3 is TGCGCCAGCAGCTTGGGCAAGCGGACAGGGGGCAACGAAAACATTCAGTACTTC. It translates to CASSLGKRTGGNENIQYF.